The present entry profiles one T cell receptor (beta chain) with its context. The sample originates from a study of cytotoxic CD8 clonotypes in ibrutinib-treated CLL. Overall study: Response samples followed a median about 12 months of treatment, range 6 to 36.

Germline V gene lookup returns CDR1 SGHRS and CDR2 YFSETQ. V was cut by 4 bases and J by 1 base, with 17 bases left in between. The CDR3 has 16 residues. Using immunoSEQ multiplex PCR, the repertoire was profiled, and TCRdb retains in-frame clones only, with some absent. The sample contains about 130,000 clones, roughly 84% of which appear only once. The sequencing here drew on PBMCs, taken after 24 months of ibrutinib treatment. This TCR derives from a human donor with chronic lymphocytic leukemia. The chain is built from TRBV5-1 and TRBJ1-1; D uncertain. The CDR3, as DNA: TGCGCCAGCAGCCTCCGAGGAGGCAGCTCGAACACTGAAGCTTTCTTT. Translating gives CASSLRGGSSNTEAFF.